This T cell receptor beta chain was recovered during a study of control samples from healthy donors and cancer patients (TCRdb year 2020). Taken from cysteine to phenylalanine, the CDR3 has 16 residues. The CDR3 DNA has 48 bases and is translated from base 1. The V end loses 1 base and the J end loses 0 bases, and a stretch of 10 bases separates them. CDR1 and CDR2 were assigned from the germline V gene (reference sequence) as SEHNR and FQNEAQ. This clone was counted only a few times. The target of this receptor is not known. Base qualities are not recorded, but no much larger clone differs from it by a single base. Libraries were constructed by the immunoSEQ multiplex PCR assay. Here the immuneACCESS table is served through TCRdb, limited to in-frame sequences with V and J called. Missing clones are a known gap in these copies; in checked studies unresolved V genes cover under half, and the rest lacks a known reason. Across this sample there are around 83,000 clones, with approximately 93% seen only once. The ten largest clones capture around 1.3% of the sample.

The sample taken for sequencing was PBMCs. The origin of this receptor is a woman in her thirties or forties with lung cancer. The rearrangement combines TRBV7-9 with TRBJ2-1; possibly the D gene is TRBD1, per 7 matching bases. The CDR3 in this case is CASSLVQGGSYNEQFF. Here is the DNA: TGTGCCAGCAGCTTAGTCCAGGGGGGCTCCTACAATGAGCAGTTCTTC.